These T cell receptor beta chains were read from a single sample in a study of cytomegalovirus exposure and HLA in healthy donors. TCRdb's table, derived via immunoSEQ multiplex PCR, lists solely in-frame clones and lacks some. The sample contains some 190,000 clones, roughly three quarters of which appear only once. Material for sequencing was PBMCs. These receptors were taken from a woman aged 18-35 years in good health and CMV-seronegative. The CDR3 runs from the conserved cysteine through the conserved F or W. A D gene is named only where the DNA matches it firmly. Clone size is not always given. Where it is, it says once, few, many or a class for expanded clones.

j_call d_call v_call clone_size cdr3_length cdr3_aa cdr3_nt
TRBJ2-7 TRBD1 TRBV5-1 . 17 CASSLGVITGVMNEQYF TGCGCCAGCAGCTTGGGGGTAATTACAGGGGTGATGAACGAGCAGTACTTC
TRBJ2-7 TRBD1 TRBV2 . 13 CASNRDRAYEQYF TGTGCCAGCAACCGGGACAGGGCCTACGAGCAGTACTTC
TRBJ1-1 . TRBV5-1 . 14 CASSLGEVRTEAFF TGCGCCAGCTCCCTAGGGGAAGTGAGAACTGAAGCTTTCTTT
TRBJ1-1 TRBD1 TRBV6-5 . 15 CASSYSTGAGTEAFF TGTGCCAGCAGTTACTCGACAGGGGCGGGGACTGAAGCTTTCTTT
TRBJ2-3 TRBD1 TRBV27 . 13 CASSLGTGDTQYF TGTGCCAGCAGTTTAGGGACAGGGGATACGCAGTATTTT
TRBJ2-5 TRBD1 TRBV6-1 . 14 CASGGTGGPETQYF TGTGCCAGCGGGGGGACAGGGGGCCCGGAGACCCAGTACTTC
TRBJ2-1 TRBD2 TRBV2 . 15 CASTSTSGGYNEQFF TGTGCCAGCACATCTACTAGCGGGGGTTACAATGAGCAGTTCTTC
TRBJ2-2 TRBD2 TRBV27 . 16 CASSLSAGGNTGELFF TGTGCCAGCAGTTTATCGGCGGGGGGGAACACCGGGGAGCTGTTTTTT
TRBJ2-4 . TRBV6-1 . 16 CASSGAGSESKNIQYF TGTGCCAGCAGTGGGGCGGGGTCGGAGTCCAAAAACATTCAGTACTTC
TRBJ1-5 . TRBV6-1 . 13 CASMELQGQPQHF TGTGCCAGCATGGAATTACAGGGACAGCCCCAGCATTTT
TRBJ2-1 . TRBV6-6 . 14 CASSTGSSYNEQFF TGTGCCAGCAGTACAGGGAGCTCCTACAATGAGCAGTTCTTC
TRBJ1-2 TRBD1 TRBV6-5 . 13 CASSLGQGHGYTF TGTGCCAGCAGTCTCGGACAGGGCCATGGCTACACCTTC
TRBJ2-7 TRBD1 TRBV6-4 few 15 CASSEGTGGGYEQYF TGTGCCAGCAGTGAAGGGACAGGGGGGGGATACGAGCAGTACTTC
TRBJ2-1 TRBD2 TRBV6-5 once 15 CASSLRTSGLNEQFF TGTGCCAGCAGTCTACGGACTAGCGGGCTCAATGAGCAGTTCTTC
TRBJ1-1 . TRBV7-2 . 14 CASSWAGGVTEAFF TGTGCCAGCAGCTGGGCAGGAGGGGTCACTGAAGCTTTCTTT
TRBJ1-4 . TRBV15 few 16 CATQKQINKPYEKLFF TGTGCCACCCAAAAACAGATAAACAAACCCTATGAAAAACTGTTTTTT
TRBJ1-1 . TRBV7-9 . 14 CASSYSGVNTEAFF TGTGCCAGCAGCTACTCAGGGGTAAACACTGAAGCTTTCTTT
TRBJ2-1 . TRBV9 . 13 CASSVGIVREQFF TGTGCCAGCAGCGTAGGAATAGTTCGTGAGCAGTTCTTC
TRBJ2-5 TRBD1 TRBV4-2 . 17 CASSPALTGATQETQYF TGTGCCAGCAGCCCAGCCTTGACAGGGGCCACCCAAGAGACCCAGTACTTC
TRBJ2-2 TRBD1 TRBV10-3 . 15 CAISHDRVGTGELFF TGTGCCATCAGCCACGACAGGGTTGGGACCGGGGAGCTGTTTTTT
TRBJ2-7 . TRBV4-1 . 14 CASSRARDSYEQYF TGCGCCAGCAGCCGGGCCCGGGACTCCTACGAGCAGTACTTC
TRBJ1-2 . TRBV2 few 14 CASSEAAGADGYTF TGTGCCAGCAGTGAAGCAGCAGGGGCGGATGGCTACACCTTC
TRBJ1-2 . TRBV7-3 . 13 CASSAEGLLGYTF TGTGCCAGCAGCGCCGAGGGCCTCCTAGGGTACACCTTC
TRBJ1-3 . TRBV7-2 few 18 CASTDRGISAGSGNTIYF TGTGCCAGCACCGACCGGGGGATTTCCGCGGGCTCTGGAAACACCATATATTTT
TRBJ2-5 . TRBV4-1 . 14 CASSQILRQETQYF TGCGCCAGCAGCCAGATACTACGTCAAGAGACCCAGTACTTC
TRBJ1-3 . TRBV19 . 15 CASSISRSGRNTIYF TGTGCCAGTAGTATATCTCGGTCAGGGAGAAACACCATATATTTT
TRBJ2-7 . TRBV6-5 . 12 CAAGREPYEQYF TGTGCAGCCGGGCGGGAACCCTACGAGCAGTACTTC
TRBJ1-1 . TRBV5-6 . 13 CASSWARNTEAFF TGTGCCAGCAGCTGGGCCAGGAACACTGAAGCTTTCTTT
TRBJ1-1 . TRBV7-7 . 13 CASSLDSSTEAFF TGTGCCAGCAGCTTAGACAGTTCCACTGAAGCTTTCTTT
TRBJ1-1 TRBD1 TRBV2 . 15 CASSGQGALNTEAFF TGTGCCAGCAGTGGACAGGGGGCCCTGAACACTGAAGCTTTCTTT
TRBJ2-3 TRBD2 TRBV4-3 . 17 CASSPRLAGTLTDTQYF TGCGCCAGCAGCCCGCGACTAGCGGGGACGTTGACAGATACGCAGTATTTT
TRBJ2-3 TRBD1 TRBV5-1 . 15 CASSPGQEFTDTQYF TGCGCCAGCAGCCCGGGACAGGAGTTCACAGATACGCAGTATTTT
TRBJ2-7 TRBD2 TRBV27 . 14 CASMAREGTSEQYF TGTGCCAGCATGGCGCGGGAGGGGACCTCCGAGCAGTACTTC
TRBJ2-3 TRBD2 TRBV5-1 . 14 CASRTGGITDTQYF TGCGCCAGCAGAACGGGGGGGATCACAGATACGCAGTATTTT
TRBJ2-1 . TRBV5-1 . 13 CASSLSPYNEQFF TGCGCCAGCAGCCTCTCCCCCTACAATGAGCAGTTCTTC
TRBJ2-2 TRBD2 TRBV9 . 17 CASSPPAGRPGTGELFF TGTGCCAGCAGCCCCCCAGCGGGGAGGCCGGGCACCGGGGAGCTGTTTTTT
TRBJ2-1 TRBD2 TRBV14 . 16 CASSHVTSGYFNEQFF TGTGCCAGCAGCCACGTTACTAGCGGGTACTTCAATGAGCAGTTCTTC
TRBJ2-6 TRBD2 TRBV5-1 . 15 CASSTGLAGGGVLTF TGCGCCAGCAGCACCGGACTAGCGGGGGGAGGCGTCCTGACTTTC
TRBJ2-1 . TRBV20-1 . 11 CSARRGGEQFF TGCAGTGCGCGGAGAGGTGGGGAGCAGTTCTTC
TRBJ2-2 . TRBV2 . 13 CATKVTKTGEPFF TGTGCCACAAAAGTCACTAAGACCGGGGAGCCGTTTTTT
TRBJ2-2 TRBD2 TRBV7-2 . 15 CASSLGLAGDRELFF TGTGCCAGCAGCTTAGGGCTAGCGGGGGACCGGGAGCTGTTTTTT